Below are 10 T cell receptor beta chains sequenced from a single sample in a study of graft-versus-host responses after intestinal transplantation. Assay used: immunoSEQ multiplex PCR; TCRdb lists only in-frame clones, some missing. The table records 30,000 to 40,000 clones, about 94% of them present only once. These receptors' antigens are unknown. The sample here was unstimulated CD8+ T cells sorted from spleen or lymph node cells, taken before transplant. Receptor source: a human donor who was the organ donor for an intestinal transplant.

The chain links TRBV13 to TRBJ2-7; the match to TRBD1 covers 9 bases. CDR3 size: 16 residues. Per germline, CDR1 PRHDT and CDR2 FYEKMQ (reference sequence). J lost 2 bases, V lost 1 base, and 6 bases had no gene match. CDR3: CASSLAGTGLTYEQYF. CDR3 coding DNA: TGTGCCAGCAGCTTAGCCGGGACAGGGCTGACCTACGAGCAGTACTTC. The full variable domain, its missing parts supplied by reference TRBV13 and TRBJ2-7, is AAGVIQSPRHLIKEKRETATLKCYPIPRHDTVYWYQQGPGQDPQFLISFYEKMQSDKGSIPDRFSAQQFSDYHSELNMSSLELGDSALYFCASSLAGTGLTYEQYFGPGTRLTVT.

The sample holds a few counts of this clone. V gene TRBV10-3 combines with J gene TRBJ1-4, with TRBD1 identical over 8 bases. The CDR3 has 16 residues. V lost 2 bases, J lost 5 bases, and 7 bases stayed unmatched. Looked up from germline, CDR1 is ENHRY and CDR2 is SYGVKD. CDR3 nucleotide sequence: TGTGCCATCAGTGAGCAAGGGACAGGAGGAAATGAAAAACTGTTTTTT. It specifies CAISEQGTGGNEKLFF.

This clone was seen a single time. The chain joins TRBV7-6 to TRBJ1-4, with D possibly TRBD1 on 6 matching bases. Between the trimmed V and J ends, which lost 5 bases and 0 bases, there was a span of 22 bases. The CDR3 totals 19 residues. The germline CDR1 and CDR2 sequences are SGHVS and FNYEAQ. The CDR3 reads CASSPSGGAATATNEKLFF. The CDR3 DNA is TGTGCCAGCAGCCCGAGCGGGGGCGCAGCCACCGCAACTAATGAAAAACTGTTTTTT.

V usage is TRBV7-4 and J usage is TRBJ1-2; D gene ambiguous. V dropped 5 bases and J dropped 1 base, with 14 bases sitting between them. This CDR3 contains 15 residues. Germline lookup yields CDR1 SGHVT and CDR2 SQSDAQ. The CDR3 nucleotides read TGTGCCAGCAGCCCGGACCGAATTCTTAACTATGGCTACACCTTC. It translates to CASSPDRILNYGYTF.

The J gene is TRBJ1-4, the V gene TRBV30; no firm D call. CDR1 GTSNPN and CDR2 SVGIG come from the germline V gene (reference sequence). CDR3 size: 16 residues. V lost 0 bases and J 3 bases, leaving 14 bases between the germline ends. The CDR3 DNA is TGTGCCTGGAGTGTAAAATCTTGGGCATCTAATGAAAAACTGTTTTTT. This gives the protein CAWSVKSWASNEKLFF.

This chain joins TRBV30 and TRBJ2-2, with TRBD2 matching 9 bases. CDR3 length: 15 residues. The J segment lost 7 bases and the V segment lost 2 bases, leaving 8 bases of the junction unmatched. Germline CDR1 reads GTSNPN; CDR2 reads SVGIG (reference sequence). The CDR3, as DNA: TGTGCCTGGAGTATCCAGCGGGAGGTCGGCGGGGAGCTGTTTTTT. It codes for CAWSIQREVGGELFF.

The chain combines TRBV19 with TRBJ1-1; D is uncertain. In germline, CDR1 is LNHDA, CDR2 SQIVND (reference sequence). Trimming shortened V by 7 bases and J by 7 bases, and 16 bases separated the two germline ends. This CDR3 region has 13 residues. The CDR3 sequence: CASKATGLDEAFF. In nucleotides, the CDR3 is TGTGCCAGTAAAGCTACTGGGCTGGATGAAGCTTTCTTT.

The V gene is TRBV27, the J gene TRBJ2-1; D unclear. Germline values: CDR1 MNHEY, CDR2 SMNVEV (reference sequence). V lost 6 bases to trimming and J lost 5 bases, with 5 bases between them. The CDR3 has 11 amino acids. CDR3 bases: TGTGCCAGCAGCGTACACAATGAGCAGTTCTTC. Translating it yields CASSVHNEQFF.

Written as DNA, the CDR3 is TGTGCCAGCAGTGGGACTAGCGGGAGTTACGAGCAGTACTTC. Amino acids: CASSGTSGSYEQYF. This sequence joins TRBV27 and TRBJ2-7; TRBD2 matches at 14 bases. V trimming: 5 bases; J trimming: 4 bases; junction bases outside the gene matches: 1. CDR3 size: 14 residues. Germline V gene sequence: CDR1 MNHEY, CDR2 SMNVEV (reference sequence).

The chain recombines TRBV9 with TRBJ2-3; no definite D call. V was cut by 0 bases and J by 10 bases, with 18 bases left in between. The CDR3 is 15 amino acids. Germline V CDR1 and CDR2: SGDLS, YYNGEE. The CDR3 loop is CASSVAGGGDGPQYF. CDR3 nucleotide sequence: TGTGCCAGCAGCGTAGCTGGTGGTGGGGATGGTCCGCAGTATTTT.